These T cell receptor beta chains were read from a single sample in a study of blood T cell repertoires in COVID-19. TCRdb's table, derived via immunoSEQ multiplex PCR, lists solely in-frame clones and lacks some. This sample carries 350,000 to 450,000 clones, roughly nine tenths of them seen once, and the ten largest clones take 0.8% to 0.9%. Sequenced sample: PBMCs or T cells enriched from blood (not recorded which). These receptors came from a woman between 40 and 55 years old who had been exposed to COVID-19. CDR3s include the opening cysteine and the closing phenylalanine or tryptophan. D genes are given only for firm matches. A row's size may be missing; if present it is once, few, many or a size class.

J gene,V gene,clone size,D gene,CDR3 DNA,CDR3 protein
TRBJ1-5,TRBV12-3/TRBV12-4,once,NA,TGTGCCAGCAGTTTCGGGGGTCAGCCCCAGCATTTT,CASSFGGQPQHF
TRBJ2-1,TRBV27,NA,TRBD2,TGTGCCAGCAGTTCGACTAGCGGGGGTTACAATGAGCAGTTCTTC,CASSSTSGGYNEQFF
TRBJ1-2,TRBV3-1/TRBV3-2,NA,TRBD1,TGTGCCAGCAGCCGAGGAGACAGGGGTATTCGGTATGGCTACACCTTC,CASSRGDRGIRYGYTF
TRBJ1-1,TRBV5-4,NA,TRBD1,TGTGCCAGCAGCCCGGGACAGTCCTTACTAGGGGAAGCTTTCTTT,CASSPGQSLLGEAFF
TRBJ2-5,TRBV2,NA,TRBD2,TGTGCCAGCAGTCGATGGGCCAGGGAGGGAGAGACCCAGTACTTC,CASSRWAREGETQYF
TRBJ2-1,TRBV5-4,NA,NA,TGTGCCAGCACCACTGAACAGGGTAGCTCCTACAATGAGCAGTTCTTC,CASTTEQGSSYNEQFF
TRBJ2-1,TRBV18,once,TRBD2,TGTGCCAGCTCTCCACCACCATCTAGCGGACGCGAGCAGTTCTTC,CASSPPPSSGREQFF
TRBJ1-4,TRBV5-8,NA,NA,TGTGCCAGCAGCTTGGAAGGACAGTTAAATGAAAAACTGTTTTTT,CASSLEGQLNEKLFF
TRBJ2-2,TRBV5-1,NA,TRBD1,TGCGCCAGCAGGGCGACAGGGGGCGCCCCCGGGGAGCTGTTTTTT,CASRATGGAPGELFF
TRBJ2-3,TRBV5-1,once,TRBD2,TGCGCCAGCAGCTTATCTCCCGGGACTAGCGGGAGCACAGATACGCAGTATTTT,CASSLSPGTSGSTDTQYF
TRBJ1-1,TRBV3-1/TRBV3-2,NA,TRBD1,TGTGCCAGCAGCACCGGGACAGTCTCTGAAGCTTTCTTT,CASSTGTVSEAFF
TRBJ2-1,TRBV19,NA,TRBD2,TGTGCCAGTAGTATACGGCCACTAGCGGGAGGTGTGGGTGAGCAGTTCTTC,CASSIRPLAGGVGEQFF
TRBJ1-5,TRBV29-1,NA,TRBD1,TGCAGCGTCCGGGGCAGGGGGAGCAATCAGCCCCAGCATTTT,CSVRGRGSNQPQHF
TRBJ2-1,TRBV24-1,NA,NA,TGTGCCACCAGTGATTTCTCGGGGGAAGGGCAGTTCTTC,CATSDFSGEGQFF
TRBJ1-1,TRBV30,NA,NA,TGTGCCTGGAGTGTACTCTTATTTAACACTGAAGCTTTCTTT,CAWSVLLFNTEAFF
TRBJ1-1,TRBV29-1,NA,NA,TGCAGCGTTGTATGGGGGGGCACTGAAGCTTTCTTT,CSVVWGGTEAFF
TRBJ2-1,TRBV30,NA,TRBD2,TGTGCCTGGAAGGGACTAGAAAATGAGCAGTTCTTC,CAWKGLENEQFF
TRBJ1-2,TRBV27,NA,NA,TGTGCCAGCAGTCAGCAGGGGCCAAACTATGGCTACACCTTC,CASSQQGPNYGYTF
TRBJ1-1,TRBV5-1,once,NA,TGCGCCAGCCGGGAGACAGCACTAGAAGCTTTCTTT,CASRETALEAFF
TRBJ2-5,TRBV7-8,NA,TRBD2,TGTGCCAGCAGCTCAGTAGGGGAGGGGCCGACGCTACAGACCCAGTACTTC,CASSSVGEGPTLQTQYF
TRBJ1-5,TRBV30,NA,TRBD1,TGTGCCTGGAGTTTGGGACAGGGTCATAGCAATCAGCCCCAGCATTTT,CAWSLGQGHSNQPQHF
TRBJ1-2,TRBV14,NA,NA,TGTGCCAGCAGCCAAGTTCATCTGGACAGAAGTATGGGCTACACCTTC,CASSQVHLDRSMGYTF
TRBJ1-4,TRBV19,NA,NA,TGTGCCAGTAGTCGTCTGGGACTCGGGCAAACACTGTTTTTT,CASSRLGLGQTLFF
TRBJ2-1,TRBV7-8,few,TRBD2,TGTGCCAGCAGCTTGAGGGTGAAAGCGGGACTGACCAATGAGCAGTTCTTC,CASSLRVKAGLTNEQFF
TRBJ1-1,TRBV19,NA,NA,TGTGCCAGTAGTAGGGCTACAGTGAACACTGAAGCTTTCTTT,CASSRATVNTEAFF
TRBJ2-7,TRBV6-2/TRBV6-3,NA,TRBD1,TGTGCCAGCAGTTACCCTCGACAGGGGGCGCCGGTCGAGCAGTACTTC,CASSYPRQGAPVEQYF
TRBJ1-4,TRBV19,NA,TRBD1,TGTGCCAGTAATTTCCAGGGGGCGCTTGGCGAAAAACTGTTTTTT,CASNFQGALGEKLFF
TRBJ1-2,TRBV1,NA,NA,TGCACCAGGGGGGGCAGGGGGCACTATGGCTACACCTTC,CTRGGRGHYGYTF
TRBJ2-3,TRBV19,NA,NA,TGTGCCAGTAGCGACAGGGGTCAGGGAGGGGATACGCAGTATTTT,CASSDRGQGGDTQYF
TRBJ2-7,TRBV13,once,NA,TGTGCCAGCAGCTTAGGGCACACAACCTACGAGCAGTACTTC,CASSLGHTTYEQYF
TRBJ2-5,TRBV18,NA,NA,TGTGCCAGCTCATCAAGAAAGACAGCCCAAGAGACCCAGTACTTC,CASSSRKTAQETQYF
TRBJ2-3,TRBV7-9,few,NA,TGTGCCAGCAGCTCCACAGGTGCAGATACGCAGTATTTT,CASSSTGADTQYF
TRBJ2-1,TRBV24-1,NA,TRBD2,TGTGCCACCAGTGATCTTGGCGGAGGACTAGGAGATGAGCAGTTCTTC,CATSDLGGGLGDEQFF
TRBJ2-2,TRBV9,NA,NA,TGTGCCAGCAGCGTAGGGGCCGGAAACACCGGGGAGCTGTTTTTT,CASSVGAGNTGELFF
TRBJ2-1,TRBV9,NA,NA,TGTGCCAGCAGCGTAGCGGAGCCGTACAATGAGCAGTTCTTC,CASSVAEPYNEQFF
TRBJ1-5,TRBV12-3/TRBV12-4,NA,NA,TGTGCCAGCAGTTCATCCCACGAGCAGCCCCAGCATTTT,CASSSSHEQPQHF
TRBJ1-6,TRBV10-3,NA,NA,TGTGCCATCAGTGTTGGGGAAGGAGGTAATTCACCCCTCCACTTT,CAISVGEGGNSPLHF
TRBJ2-5,TRBV7-7,NA,NA,TGTGCTAGCAGCTGGGCGCCTGGGCTCCAAGAGACCCAGTACTTC,CASSWAPGLQETQYF
TRBJ2-3,TRBV6-5,NA,TRBD1,TGTGCCAGCAGGGGACAGGGGGCTAGCACAGATACGCAGTATTTT,CASRGQGASTDTQYF
TRBJ2-1,TRBV25-1,NA,NA,TGTGCCAGCAGTGATGTCACGGTGGCAGGGAACATCGGTGAGCAGTTCTTC,CASSDVTVAGNIGEQFF
TRBJ2-2,TRBV5-1,NA,NA,TGCGCCAGCAGCTTGTCCGGGTCAGAACCCACCGGGGAGCTGTTTTTT,CASSLSGSEPTGELFF
TRBJ2-1,TRBV24-1,NA,NA,TGTGCCACCAGTGATTTCCCACTAGGTCGAGGGCAGTTCTTC,CATSDFPLGRGQFF
TRBJ2-7,TRBV13,NA,NA,TGTGCCAGCAGCTTAGGCAGGGCTTTGGACGAGCAGTACTTC,CASSLGRALDEQYF
TRBJ2-1,TRBV5-5,NA,NA,TGTGCCAGCAGCCCCGGGGTGGACAGAATCTCCTACAATGAGCAGTTCTTC,CASSPGVDRISYNEQFF
TRBJ2-3,TRBV5-1,NA,NA,TGCGCCAGCAGCTTAATAGATAGCACAGATACGCAGTATTTT,CASSLIDSTDTQYF
TRBJ2-6,TRBV30,NA,NA,TGTGCCTGGAGTGTACGGGGGGCCTCTGGGGCCAACGTCCTGACTTTC,CAWSVRGASGANVLTF
TRBJ2-7,TRBV11-2,NA,NA,TGTGCCAGCAGCTTGAGACTAGACTACGAGCAGTACTTC,CASSLRLDYEQYF
TRBJ2-2,TRBV2,NA,NA,TGTGCCAGCAGTGAAGTCAGTGCGAACACCGGGGAGCTGTTTTTT,CASSEVSANTGELFF
TRBJ1-5,TRBV7-9,NA,TRBD1,TGTGCCAGCAGCGCCGGGACAGCTAATCAGCCCCAGCATTTT,CASSAGTANQPQHF
TRBJ2-2,TRBV2,NA,NA,TGTGCCAGCAGTGATGTAACGGGGGTGGGCACCGGGGAGCTGTTTTTT,CASSDVTGVGTGELFF
TRBJ2-7,TRBV7-9,NA,TRBD1,TGTGCCAGCAGCCGAATTATTGGACAGGGTGGCTACGAGCAGTACTTC,CASSRIIGQGGYEQYF
TRBJ2-5,TRBV13,NA,NA,TGTGCCAGCAGCCGGTTCAATCAAGAGACCCAGTACTTC,CASSRFNQETQYF
TRBJ1-6,TRBV19,NA,NA,TGTGCCAGTAGTATTTCAGGGGAAGGTTCACCCCTCCACTTT,CASSISGEGSPLHF
TRBJ1-5,TRBV12-5,NA,TRBD1,TGTGCTAGTGGTTTAGGGGGACAGGGATACAATCAGCCCCAGCATTTT,CASGLGGQGYNQPQHF
TRBJ1-2,TRBV30,NA,NA,TGTGCCTGGAGTGTACTTGGGGGCCCGCTGATCAGCTACACCTTC,CAWSVLGGPLISYTF
TRBJ2-7,TRBV10-2,NA,TRBD2,TGCGCCAGCGGACCCCACGGGAGGGGCCGAATCTACGAGCAGTACTTC,CASGPHGRGRIYEQYF
TRBJ1-1,TRBV27,NA,NA,TGTGCCAGCAGCCAAATTTCGAGGGGGATCACTGAAGCTTTCTTT,CASSQISRGITEAFF
TRBJ2-3,TRBV7-9,NA,NA,TGTGCCAGCAGCCCCGCGCCACGCGGGACAGATACGCAGTATTTT,CASSPAPRGTDTQYF
TRBJ1-5,TRBV12-5,NA,TRBD1,TGTGCTAGTGGTTCCATACAGGGGCGCAATCAGCCCCAGCATTTT,CASGSIQGRNQPQHF
TRBJ1-6,TRBV7-2,once,TRBD1,TGTGCCAGCAGACACCAGGGGGCGCATTCACCCCTCCACTTT,CASRHQGAHSPLHF